The entry below gives a single TCR beta chain sequence along with its context. Repertoires were generated with immunoSEQ multiplex PCR, while TCRdb's copy carries only in-frame clones and drops some. The profile shows millions of clones, over 85% of them singletons. These data belong to a study of shared clonotypes between healthy human individuals. The CDR3 covers 15 residues. Germline loops: CDR1 SGHDT, CDR2 YYEEEE. The V gene end was trimmed by 4 bases and the J gene end by 5 bases; junction bases not matched to a gene: 10. Sequenced material: naive CD4+ T cells sorted from blood. The subset: CD45RA+ positively selected. The origin of this receptor is a man aged 18 to 29 in good health. The chain carries TRBV5-6 and TRBJ1-2; 8 bases map to TRBD1. The CDR3 DNA is TGTGCCAGCAGCCCTGGGACAGGTTTCGATTATGGCTACACCTTC. Translation gives CASSPGTGFDYGYTF.